These T cell receptor beta chains were read from a single sample in a study of long-term antiretroviral therapy in people with HIV. Profiling relied on immunoSEQ multiplex PCR, and the TCRdb table lists in-frame clones only, not all of them. The data contain more than 15,000 clones, about 94% of them singletons. This material consisted of unsorted PBMCs, taken about 6 years after starting antiretroviral therapy. These receptors were obtained from a woman in her fifties or sixties with HIV. CDR3s include the opening cysteine and the closing phenylalanine or tryptophan. Each record gives: V gene, clone size, D gene, J gene, CDR3 DNA, CDR3 protein. The D gene is left open where the match is weak. Part of the rows lack a size; the others show once, few, many or a class for expanded clones.

TRBV5-4	-	-	TRBJ2-3	TGTGCCAGCAGCTTATTCACCGGGCCAGGCACAGATACGCAGTATTTT	CASSLFTGPGTDTQYF
TRBV9	-	TRBD2	TRBJ2-3	TGTGCCAGCAGCGTAGGTATTAGCGGGAGAGATACGCAGTATTTT	CASSVGISGRDTQYF
TRBV10-3	-	TRBD2	TRBJ2-1	TGTGCCATCAGTTCGGGACTAGGATTGGGCAATGAGCAGTTCTTC	CAISSGLGLGNEQFF
TRBV10-3	-	-	TRBJ1-1	TGTGCCATCAGTGAGTCAGTTTGGGAAGGGCGAACTGAAGCTTTCTTT	CAISESVWEGRTEAFF
TRBV7-9	few	TRBD2	TRBJ2-7	TGTGCCAGCAGCCCGCGTAGCGGGAGGGGTAAGGACGAGCAGTACTTC	CASSPRSGRGKDEQYF
TRBV7-9	-	TRBD2	TRBJ2-7	TGTGCCAGCAGCCCACGGACTAGCGCGGCCTACGAGCAGTACTTC	CASSPRTSAAYEQYF
TRBV29-1	-	TRBD2	TRBJ2-1	TGCAGCGTACACATTAGCGGGAGCGTCGATGAGCAGTTCTTC	CSVHISGSVDEQFF
TRBV19	-	-	TRBJ2-3	TGTGCCAGTAGTATCAGCGACAGCACAGATACGCAGTATTTT	CASSISDSTDTQYF
TRBV25-1	-	-	TRBJ1-1	TGTTGCGGGGGGATCGACACTGAAGCTTTCTTT	CCGGIDTEAFF
TRBV21-1	-	-	TRBJ1-1	TGCTTGAGGGGTTACACTGAAGCTTTCTTT	CLRGYTEAFF
TRBV7-9	-	TRBD1	TRBJ2-7	TGTGCCAGCAGCTTAGCGGGACAGGGGAGGTACGAGCAGTACTTC	CASSLAGQGRYEQYF
TRBV28	-	-	TRBJ2-2	TGTGCCAGCACCAAATCTCTGGGCGGGGAGCTGTTTTTT	CASTKSLGGELFF
TRBV27	-	TRBD2	TRBJ2-7	TGTGCCAGCAGTTCGCCAGGGACTAGCGGGAGTTCCTACGAGCAGTACTTC	CASSSPGTSGSSYEQYF
TRBV27	-	-	TRBJ1-1	TGTGCCAGCAGTCCAGGTCACACTGAAGCTTTCTTT	CASSPGHTEAFF
TRBV9	-	TRBD2	TRBJ2-1	TGTGCCAGCAGCGTAGATGGACTAGCGGGAGCTGAGCAGTTCTTC	CASSVDGLAGAEQFF
TRBV18	-	TRBD1	TRBJ2-3	TGTGCCAGCTCACCAACGACAGGGTCACTCACAGATACGCAGTATTTT	CASSPTTGSLTDTQYF
TRBV7-6	few	TRBD2	TRBJ2-7	TGTGCCAGCAGCTCCGGGACTAGCGGCTCCTACGAGCAGTACTTC	CASSSGTSGSYEQYF
TRBV11-2	-	-	TRBJ1-5	TGTGCCAGCAGCTTAGCGCGAAATCAGCCCCAGCATTTT	CASSLARNQPQHF
TRBV29-1	-	TRBD1	TRBJ2-2	TGCAGCGTGGCTCCGGGACAGGGGGCCACCGGGGAGCTGTTTTTT	CSVAPGQGATGELFF
TRBV5-1	-	TRBD1	TRBJ1-1	TGCGCCAGCAGCCCTCGGACAGGGCACGTTTCAACTGAAGCTTTCTTT	CASSPRTGHVSTEAFF
TRBV20-1	-	-	TRBJ2-3	TGCAGTGCTCCAATCACAGATACGCAGTATTTT	CSAPITDTQYF
TRBV4-2	-	TRBD1	TRBJ2-7	TGTGCCAGCAGCTCCGACAGGGGGTCCGAGCAGTACTTC	CASSSDRGSEQYF
TRBV6-6	-	-	TRBJ2-2	TGTGCCAGCAGAACCGGACGGAACACCGGGGAGCTGTTTTTT	CASRTGRNTGELFF
TRBV19	-	-	TRBJ2-7	TGTGCCAGTAGTCTAGATGAACAATACGAGCAGTACTTC	CASSLDEQYEQYF
TRBV7-8	-	-	TRBJ2-3	TGTGCCAGCAGCTTATTGCAGCGGAGCACAGATACGCAGTATTTT	CASSLLQRSTDTQYF
TRBV18	once	-	TRBJ2-7	TGTGCCAGCTCCCCTGGACAGTCCACCTCCTACGAGCAGTACTTC	CASSPGQSTSYEQYF
TRBV27	-	-	TRBJ2-7	TGTGCCAGCCGAAGAACTAGTATTTCCTCCTACGAGCAGTACTTC	CASRRTSISSYEQYF
TRBV28	-	-	TRBJ1-1	TGTGCCAGCAGTCCCTTGGACAAGAACACTGAAGCTTTCTTT	CASSPLDKNTEAFF